This T cell receptor beta chain was sequenced during a study of untreated major depressive disorder. Clones were read by immunoSEQ multiplex PCR, and TCRdb kept only the in-frame ones, dropping some. The sample includes 20,000 or so clones, over 65% of them seen just once. The TCR sequence derives from a woman between 25 and 40 years old in good health. Sequencing was carried out using CD4+ T cells from PBMCs.

Written as DNA, the CDR3 is TGTGCCAGCAGTAGACAGGGGATCTCCTATGGCTACACCTTC. It encodes CASSRQGISYGYTF. The chain is built from TRBV28 and TRBJ1-2, with TRBD1 identical over 8 bases. Germline V gives CDR1 MDHEN, CDR2 SYDVKM. Trimming took 5 bases from V and 4 from J; bases not matched to a gene: 6. The CDR3 length is 14 residues.